This is a list of T cell receptor beta chains from one sample in a study of human T cells and chemical hapten exposure. TCRdb redid the calling of the RACE reads with MiXCR, one entry per CDR3 protein. The sample carries approximately 110,000 distinct CDR3 sequences, about a tenth recorded once. The sample in question was whole blood, obtained in connection with sensitization to the hapten diphenylcyclopropenone (DPC). Receptor source: a middle-aged woman with alopecia areata. Some clones in this sample may be carry-over from other donors' samples. Each CDR3 is given with its conserved first and last residue. A D gene is named only where the DNA matches it firmly. Size values are once, few and many counts, or a class for expanded clones, and some rows have none.

d_gene,abundance,j_gene,v_gene,CDR3aa,CDR3nt
-,many,TRBJ2-7,TRBV27,CASRAGGLLPYEQYF,TGTGCCAGCCGCGCCGGGGGACTTCTGCCCTACGAGCAGTACTTC
-,many,TRBJ1-2,TRBV6-6,CASSPQGNGYTF,TGTGCCAGCAGTCCGCAGGGTAATGGCTACACCTTC
TRBD1,many,TRBJ1-2,TRBV7-2,CASSSSWAPPTGSVGYTF,TGTGCCAGCAGCTCCTCATGGGCCCCACCGACAGGGTCCGTGGGCTACACCTTC
-,-,TRBJ2-5,TRBV9,CASSVASGLSQETQYF,TGTGCCAGCAGCGTAGCTTCGGGTCTGAGCCAAGAGACCCAGTACTTC
TRBD2,few,TRBJ2-1,TRBV6-2/TRBV6-3,CASSSGLAGGDEQFF,TGTGCCAGCAGTTCGGGACTAGCGGGGGGGGATGAGCAGTTCTTC
TRBD1,many,TRBJ1-5,TRBV12-3/TRBV12-4,CASSWDRGDQPQHF,TGTGCCAGCAGTTGGGACAGGGGGGATCAGCCCCAGCATTTT
-,many,TRBJ2-1,TRBV5-1,CASSLTGEYNEQFF,TGCGCCAGCAGCTTAACCGGAGAGTACAATGAGCAGTTCTTC
-,many,TRBJ1-2,TRBV5-6,CASSLANGGANGYTF,TGTGCCAGCAGCTTGGCCAATGGCGGAGCCAATGGCTACACCTTC
-,many,TRBJ1-1,TRBV7-6,CASSPAPNTEAFF,TGTGCCAGCAGCCCGGCCCCGAACACTGAAGCTTTCTTT
-,many,TRBJ1-5,TRBV27,CASSLYFGGMSNQPQHF,TGTGCCAGCAGTTTATATTTTGGGGGCATGAGCAATCAGCCCCAGCATTTT
TRBD1,few,TRBJ2-1,TRBV7-9,CASSSTGGQGVYEQFF,TGTGCCAGCAGCTCAACCGGGGGACAGGGGGTGTATGAGCAGTTCTTC
TRBD2,-,TRBJ2-3,TRBV29-1,CSVDVLAGEHTQYF,TGCAGCGTTGACGTATTAGCGGGGGAGCATACGCAGTATTTT
-,many,TRBJ1-1,TRBV4-3,CASSPGLRGGAFF,TGCGCCAGCAGCCCTGGATTGAGAGGGGGGGCTTTCTTT
TRBD1,few,TRBJ2-5,TRBV5-1,CASSPTGDQETQYF,TGCGCCAGCAGCCCGACAGGGGACCAAGAGACCCAGTACTTC
-,-,TRBJ2-1,TRBV7-9,CASSLVGGTNEQFF,TGTGCCAGCAGCTTAGTTGGGGGGACGAATGAGCAGTTCTTC
-,few,TRBJ2-7,TRBV13,CASSLETENYEQYF,TGTGCCAGCAGCTTAGAGACAGAGAACTACGAGCAGTACTTC
-,few,TRBJ1-2,TRBV3-1,CASSQQGVSYGYTF,TGTGCCAGCAGCCAACAGGGAGTGAGTTATGGCTACACCTTC
TRBD1,-,TRBJ1-5,TRBV20-1,CSALTGALNQPQHF,TGCAGTGCTTTGACAGGGGCCCTCAATCAGCCCCAGCATTTT
-,many,TRBJ1-1,TRBV7-8,CASSLDRYTEAFF,TGTGCCAGCAGCTTAGATCGGTACACTGAAGCTTTCTTT
-,many,TRBJ2-1,TRBV15,CATSRDRGSYEQFF,TGTGCCACCAGCAGAGATCGGGGCTCTTATGAGCAGTTCTTC
-,-,TRBJ1-2,TRBV18,CASSPLQGPVGYTF,TGTGCCAGCTCACCACTCCAGGGACCCGTTGGCTACACCTTC
-,few,TRBJ2-3,TRBV10-3,CAISAEYGTSTDTQYF,TGTGCCATCAGTGCTGAATATGGTACTAGCACAGATACGCAGTATTTT
TRBD1,many,TRBJ2-6,TRBV6-2/TRBV6-3,CASYRGNGANVLTF,TGTGCCAGCTACAGGGGAAATGGGGCCAACGTCCTGACTTTC
-,-,TRBJ1-2,TRBV29-1,CSVGNSGVSSYGYTF,TGCAGCGTTGGTAATTCTGGGGTTTCTTCCTATGGCTACACCTTC
TRBD1,-,TRBJ2-4,TRBV7-6,CASSSGKQGAKNIQYF,TGTGCCAGCAGCTCCGGAAAACAGGGGGCCAAAAACATTCAGTACTTC
-,many,TRBJ1-2,TRBV12-3/TRBV12-4,CASSPARVNYGYTF,TGTGCCAGCTCACCCGCCAGGGTTAACTATGGCTACACCTTC
-,few,TRBJ2-3,TRBV10-3,CAISGRGPSTDTQYF,TGTGCCATCAGTGGGAGGGGGCCGAGCACAGATACGCAGTATTTT
-,many,TRBJ1-1,TRBV2,CATLDIGDTEAFF,TGTGCCACCTTAGACATAGGGGACACTGAAGCTTTCTTT
-,few,TRBJ2-1,TRBV21-1,CASSKAGQVDLNEQFF,TGTGCCAGCAGCAAAGCGGGGCAGGTTGACCTCAATGAGCAGTTCTTC
-,many,TRBJ1-3,TRBV5-5,CASSQRPSSGNTIYF,TGTGCCAGCAGTCAAAGACCGAGCTCTGGAAACACCATATATTTT
TRBD1,few,TRBJ1-1,TRBV28,CASSLRQGVLNTEAFF,TGTGCCAGCAGTCTCAGACAGGGGGTCTTGAACACTGAAGCTTTCTTT
-,many,TRBJ1-5,TRBV20-1,CSAKKDYSNQPQHF,TGCAGTGCAAAGAAGGACTATAGCAATCAGCCCCAGCATTTT
-,few,TRBJ1-4,TRBV3-2,CASSLQGALEKLFF,TGTGCCAGCAGCCTACAGGGGGCCCTGGAAAAACTGTTTTTT
-,-,TRBJ1-5,TRBV3-1,CASSQDLRPRPQHF,TGTGCCAGCAGCCAAGATCTTCGACCGCGGCCCCAGCATTTT
-,few,TRBJ1-3,TRBV6-5,CASSWTDDPGNTIYF,TGTGCCAGCAGTTGGACAGACGACCCTGGAAACACCATATATTTT
-,many,TRBJ2-1,TRBV28,CASRVGTGFPVNEQFF,TGTGCCAGCAGAGTGGGGACCGGCTTCCCGGTCAATGAGCAGTTCTTC
-,-,TRBJ1-2,TRBV6-5,CASSRSNYGYTF,TGTGCCAGCAGCCGGAGCAACTATGGCTACACCTTC
TRBD1,few,TRBJ1-2,TRBV20-1,CSARDRESSYGYTF,TGCAGTGCGCGGGACAGGGAGTCCTCCTATGGCTACACCTTC
-,few,TRBJ1-1,TRBV7-9,CASSPGGERGAFF,TGTGCCAGCAGCCCCGGCGGAGAACGTGGAGCTTTCTTT
-,-,TRBJ2-3,TRBV7-2,CASSPPLYSVDTDTQYF,TGTGCCAGCAGTCCTCCTTTATACTCCGTGGACACAGATACGCAGTATTTT
-,many,TRBJ2-7,TRBV5-4,CASSLYRTGPYEQYF,TGTGCCAGCAGCTTGTACAGGACCGGACCCTACGAGCAGTACTTC
-,many,TRBJ1-1,TRBV20-1,CSASPFDRNTEAFF,TGCAGTGCTTCCCCCTTCGACAGGAACACTGAAGCTTTCTTT
-,-,TRBJ2-2,TRBV5-4,CASSLDGLELFF,TGTGCCAGCAGCTTGGATGGTCTTGAGCTGTTTTTT
-,few,TRBJ2-1,TRBV7-9,CASSPGGVKQFF,TGTGCCAGCAGCCCTGGCGGGGTGAAGCAGTTCTTC
TRBD1,many,TRBJ1-2,TRBV7-2,CASSLATGEGYGYTF,TGTGCCAGCAGCTTAGCAACAGGGGAAGGATATGGCTACACCTTC
TRBD1,many,TRBJ2-3,TRBV20-1,CSAPRQGVDTQYF,TGCAGTGCTCCCCGACAGGGGGTGGATACGCAGTATTTT
TRBD2,few,TRBJ2-5,TRBV7-2,CASSFLPAGAGETQYF,TGTGCCAGCAGCTTTCTTCCAGCGGGGGCGGGGGAGACCCAGTACTTC
TRBD2,many,TRBJ2-7,TRBV28,CASSLPGTRGYEQYF,TGTGCCAGCAGTCTCCCGGGGACTAGGGGGTACGAGCAGTACTTC